This TCR beta chain was identified in a study of CD8+CD57+ T cells in acquired aplastic anemia. According to the study, genomic DNA was the template for TCR beta VDJ and CDR3 profiling. TCRdb ran MiXCR on the reads and lists one entry per CDR3 protein. The sample holds more than 45,000 distinct CDR3 sequences, 70% to 80% seen once. The CDR3 is 13 amino acids. Germline CDR1 and CDR2: SGHAT and FQNNGV. V shed 1 base and J shed 3 bases, with 7 bases lying between them. The chain couples TRBV11-2 to TRBJ2-7, with D unresolved. The sample comprised sorted CD4+, CD8+, or CD8+CD57+ T cells (not recorded which) from PBMCs. This TCR came from a human donor in good health, serving as a control. The CDR3 region is CASSLGRFYEQYF. The CDR3 nucleotides are TGTGCCAGCAGCTTAGGAAGATTCTACGAGCAGTACTTC. Filled out from reference TRBV11-2 and TRBJ2-7, the complete variable domain reads EAGVAQSPRYKIIEKRQSVAFWCNPISGHATLYWYQQILGQGPKLLIQFQNNGVVDDSQLPKDRFSAERLKGVDSTLKIQPAKLEDSAVYLCASSLGRFYEQYFGPGTRLTVT.